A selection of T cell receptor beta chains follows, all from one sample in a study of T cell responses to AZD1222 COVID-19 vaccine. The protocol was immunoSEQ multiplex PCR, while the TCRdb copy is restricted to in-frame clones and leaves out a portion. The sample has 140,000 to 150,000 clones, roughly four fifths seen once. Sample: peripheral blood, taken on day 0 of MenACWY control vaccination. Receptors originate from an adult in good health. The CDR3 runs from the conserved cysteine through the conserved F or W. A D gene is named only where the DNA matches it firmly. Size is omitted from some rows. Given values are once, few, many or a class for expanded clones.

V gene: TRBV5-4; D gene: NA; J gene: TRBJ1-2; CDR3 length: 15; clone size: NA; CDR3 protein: CASSLGEAGADGYTF; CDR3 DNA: TGTGCCAGCAGCTTGGGAGAGGCGGGGGCGGACGGCTACACCTTC
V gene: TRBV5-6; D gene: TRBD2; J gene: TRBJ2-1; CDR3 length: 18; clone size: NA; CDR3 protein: CASSLRASGGRFYNEQFF; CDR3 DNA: TGTGCCAGCAGCTTGAGGGCTAGCGGGGGAAGATTCTACAATGAGCAGTTCTTC
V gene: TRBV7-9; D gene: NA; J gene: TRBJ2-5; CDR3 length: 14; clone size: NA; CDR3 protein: CASSLVRQQETQYF; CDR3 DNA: TGTGCCAGCAGCTTAGTTCGGCAACAAGAGACCCAGTACTTC
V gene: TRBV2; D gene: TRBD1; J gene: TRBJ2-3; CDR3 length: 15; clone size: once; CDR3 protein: CASRRGTGGTDTQYF; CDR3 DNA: TGTGCCAGCAGGAGAGGGACAGGGGGCACAGATACGCAGTATTTT
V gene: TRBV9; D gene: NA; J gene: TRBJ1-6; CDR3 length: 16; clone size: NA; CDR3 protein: CASSLGVETYNSPLHF; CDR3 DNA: TGTGCCAGCAGCCTGGGGGTGGAGACCTATAATTCACCCCTCCACTTT
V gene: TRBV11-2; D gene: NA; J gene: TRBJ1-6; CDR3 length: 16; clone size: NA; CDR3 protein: CASSLEGWERNSPLHF; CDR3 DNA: TGTGCCAGCAGCTTAGAGGGGTGGGAGCGGAATTCACCCCTCCACTTT
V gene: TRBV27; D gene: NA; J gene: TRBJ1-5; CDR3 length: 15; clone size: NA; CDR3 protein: CASSWGRPSNQPQHF; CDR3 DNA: TGTGCCAGCAGTTGGGGGAGGCCTTCCAATCAGCCCCAGCATTTT
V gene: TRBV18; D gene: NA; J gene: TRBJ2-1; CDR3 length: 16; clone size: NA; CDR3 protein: CASSPGVAARYNEQFF; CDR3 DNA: TGTGCCAGCTCACCAGGGGTAGCCGCCCGATACAATGAGCAGTTCTTC
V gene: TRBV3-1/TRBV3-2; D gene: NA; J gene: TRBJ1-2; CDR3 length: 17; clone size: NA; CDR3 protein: CASSHSAGTGLNYGYTF; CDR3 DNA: TGTGCCAGCAGCCATTCGGCGGGGACCGGCCTTAACTATGGCTACACCTTC
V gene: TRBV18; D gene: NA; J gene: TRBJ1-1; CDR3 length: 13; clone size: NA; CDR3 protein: CASSPGAGTEAFF; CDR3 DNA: TGTGCCAGCTCACCAGGGGCGGGCACTGAAGCTTTCTTT
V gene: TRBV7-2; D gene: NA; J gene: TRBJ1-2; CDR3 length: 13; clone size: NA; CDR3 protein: CASSQTGNYGYTF; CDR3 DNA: TGTGCCAGCAGCCAAACAGGGAACTATGGCTACACCTTC
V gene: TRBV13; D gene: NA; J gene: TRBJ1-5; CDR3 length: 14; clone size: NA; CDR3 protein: CASSYRGGDQPQHF; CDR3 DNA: TGTGCCAGCAGCTATCGGGGGGGGGATCAGCCCCAGCATTTT
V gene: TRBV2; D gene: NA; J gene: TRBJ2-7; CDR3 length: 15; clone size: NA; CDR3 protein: CASSEEQGHFYEQYF; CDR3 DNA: TGTGCCAGCAGTGAAGAACAGGGACATTTCTACGAGCAGTACTTC
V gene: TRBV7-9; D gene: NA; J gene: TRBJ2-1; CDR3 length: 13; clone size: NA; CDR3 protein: CASSPEGGNEQFF; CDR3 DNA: TGTGCCAGCAGCCCCGAGGGGGGCAATGAGCAGTTCTTC
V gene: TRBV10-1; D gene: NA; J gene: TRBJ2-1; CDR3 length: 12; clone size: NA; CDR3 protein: CASGGQYNEQFF; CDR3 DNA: TGCGCCAGCGGCGGACAGTACAATGAGCAGTTCTTC
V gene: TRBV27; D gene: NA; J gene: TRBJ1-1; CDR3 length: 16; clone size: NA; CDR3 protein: CASSSTDDEGVTEAFF; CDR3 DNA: TGTGCCAGCAGTTCGACCGATGATGAGGGGGTCACTGAAGCTTTCTTT
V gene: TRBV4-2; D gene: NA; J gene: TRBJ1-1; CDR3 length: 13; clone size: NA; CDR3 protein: CASSPLMNTEAFF; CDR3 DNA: TGTGCCAGCAGCCCCCTTATGAACACTGAAGCTTTCTTT